One sample yielded the 24 T cell receptor beta chains listed below, sequenced in a study of shared clonotypes between healthy human individuals (TCRdb year 2020). The receptor library was made with the immunoSEQ multiplex PCR assay. This is the immuneACCESS table as TCRdb keeps it, with only in-frame sequences that have V and J called. A part of the clones is gone; compared with another copy, unresolved V genes explain less than half, and the rest is unexplained. In this sample the table shows about half a million clones, roughly 80% of which occur a single time. The ten largest clones take up 12% of the sample. The source material was PBMCs. Receptors originate from a woman aged 35 to 49 in good health. Some clones in this sample may be carry-over from other donors' samples.

The V call is TRBV5-1, the J call TRBJ2-7; 9 positions agree with TRBD1. CDR3 size: 15 residues. The J segment lost 5 bases and the V segment lost 0 bases, leaving 6 bases of the junction unmatched. Germline assignment: CDR1 SGHRS and CDR2 YFSETQ. The CDR3 spells CASSLAGTGNHEQYF. CDR3 in DNA: TGCGCCAGCAGCTTGGCCGGGACAGGGAATCACGAGCAGTACTTC.

In the case of this clone: A far larger clone differs by one base, so this is likely a read error. V and J are TRBV18 and TRBJ2-4, with D possibly being TRBD1 (6 bases). Per germline, CDR1 KGHSH and CDR2 LQKENI. The length of the CDR3 is 16 residues. The CDR3 reads CASSPPAGARGNIRYF. For the CDR3, the DNA is TGTGCCAGCTCACCCCCGGCAGGGGCGAGGGGGAACATTCGGTACTTC.

The chain couples TRBV9 to TRBJ2-3; D unresolved. Germline CDR1 SGDLS, CDR2 YYNGEE. Trimming removed 4 bases from V and 1 base from J, with 10 bases in between. The CDR3 covers 14 residues. CDR3 bases: TGTGCCAGCAGCCCCTCGGGCCGCACAGATACGCAGTATTTT. Its translation is CASSPSGRTDTQYF.

The V call is TRBV5-4, the J call TRBJ2-7, with D possibly matching TRBD1 (6 bases). The germline V gene encodes CDR1 SGHNT and CDR2 YYREEE (reference sequence). Trimming took 4 bases from V and 6 from J, leaving 23 bases between them. CDR3 length equals 16 residues. The CDR3 coding sequence is TGTGCCAGCAGCCCCGAGACTGGGGCCCTAGGGGGCGAGCAGTACTTC. As protein: CASSPETGALGGEQYF.

This clone was seen ten or more times. The V and J genes are TRBV4-2 and TRBJ1-2; possible D gene TRBD1, 5 bases. The CDR3 sequence is 16 residues long. V shed 4 bases and J shed 4 bases, with 19 bases lying between them. Germline V gene lookup returns CDR1 LGHNA and CDR2 YNFKEQ. In nucleotides, the CDR3 is TGTGCCAGCAGCCCCTCCCGGGACGGAGTATTCTATGGCTACACCTTC. Amino acids: CASSPSRDGVFYGYTF.

In this sample, this clone turned up once. The rearrangement joins TRBV5-5 to TRBJ1-3; the match to TRBD1 covers 8 bases. CDR1 and CDR2 from the germline V gene are SGHKS and YYEKEE (reference sequence). After removal of 4 bases from V and 0 bases from J, the junction contained 6 bases not matched to a gene. The CDR3 spans 16 residues. CDR3 in DNA: TGTGCCAGCAGCACCGGGACAGGATACTCTGGAAACACCATATATTTT. Translating it yields CASSTGTGYSGNTIYF. The entire variable domain, with the rest obtained from reference TRBV5-5 and TRBJ1-3, is as follows: DAGVTQSPTHLIKTRGQQVTLRCSPISGHKSVSWYQQVLGQGPQFIFQYYEKEERGRGNFPDRFSARQFPNYSSELNVNALLLGDSALYLCASSTGTGYSGNTIYFGEGSWLTVV.

V is TRBV4-2 and J is TRBJ1-2, with D uncertain. V was shortened by 1 base and J by 4 bases, with 16 bases between the two germline ends. CDR3 size: 16 residues. Looked up from germline, CDR1 is LGHNA and CDR2 is YNFKEQ. CDR3 sequence reads: CASSQGSGPGSYGYTF. DNA of the CDR3: TGTGCCAGCAGCCAAGGCAGCGGACCGGGAAGCTATGGCTACACCTTC.

J is TRBJ2-7 and V is TRBV4-3; D is perhaps TRBD1 (6 bases). From germline, CDR1 is LGHNA and CDR2 YSLEER. Trimming removed 4 bases from V and 1 base from J, with 17 bases in between. The CDR3 is 16 residues long. As DNA, the CDR3 is TGCGCCAGCAGCCTCTATTACCCAGGGGATTCCTACGAGCAGTACTTC. It codes for CASSLYYPGDSYEQYF.

With regard to this clone: With a far larger clone one base away, a read error is the likely cause. Other DNA sequences in this sample translate to the same CDR3. This chain uses TRBV4-2 with TRBJ1-5; possible D gene TRBD1, 6 bases. The CDR3 runs to 15 residues. Germline CDR1 is LGHNA and CDR2 is YNFKEQ. Written as DNA, the CDR3 is TGTGCCAGCAGCCAAGATGAGGGGGGCCATCAGCCCCAGCATTTC. This gives the protein CASSQDEGGHQPQHF.

V is TRBV5-1 and J is TRBJ2-1; the match to TRBD2 covers 12 bases. The CDR3 has 15 residues. V was pared by 4 bases and J by 4 bases, with 3 bases of the junction left unmatched. The V gene's germline CDR1 is SGHRS and CDR2 YFSETQ. CDR3 sequence reads: CASSDGTSGYNEQFF. As DNA, the CDR3 is TGCGCCAGCAGCGACGGGACTAGCGGGTACAATGAGCAGTTCTTC.

The chain has TRBV7-8 and TRBJ1-4; 7 positions match TRBD1. The CDR3 consists of 18 residues. The V segment lost 3 bases and the J segment 13 bases; nucleotides outside the gene matches: 23. Germline V CDR1 and CDR2: SGHVS, FQNEAQ. The CDR3 loop reads CASSFRRGTAFGRVGLFF. CDR3 coding DNA: TGTGCCAGCAGCTTTCGGCGGGGGACAGCTTTTGGGAGGGTGGGACTGTTTTTT.

The rearrangement uses TRBV25-1 and TRBJ2-7; D might be TRBD2 (6 bases). The length of the CDR3 is 15 residues. Trimming cost V 2 bases and J 3 bases, with 14 bases left between them. Germline CDR1 and CDR2: MGHDK and SYGVNS. DNA for the CDR3: TGTGCCAGCAGTGAAGGGTCGGGAGCAGGCTACGAGCAGTACTTC. It specifies CASSEGSGAGYEQYF.

This clone turned up a few times. The gene calls are TRBV7-9 and TRBJ2-7; 10 bases are shared with TRBD2. CDR3 size: 15 residues. V shed 3 bases and J 3 bases; nucleotides not matched to a gene: 5. CDR1 and CDR2 from the germline V gene are SEHNR and FQNEAQ (reference sequence). The CDR3 protein is CASSFRTSGDYEQYF. CDR3 sequence (DNA): TGTGCCAGCAGCTTCAGAACTAGCGGGGACTACGAGCAGTACTTC.

To note about this clone: This may stem from a read error, because a much larger clone lies one nucleotide away. The missing conserved phenylalanine or tryptophan at the end of this CDR3 makes a read error likely. This chain connects TRBV27 to TRBJ1-1; D may be TRBD1 (5 bases). Germline CDR1 is MNHEY and CDR2 is SMNVEV (reference sequence). V gave up 2 bases and J gave up 1 base, with 17 bases separating them. CDR3 length: 17 residues. The chain's CDR3 is CASSLTPPTGPNTEAFL. The CDR3 nucleotides read TGTGCCAGCAGTTTAACCCCCCCCACAGGCCCGAACACTGAAGCTTTCCTT.

J is TRBJ1-1 and V is TRBV28; no clear D gene. The CDR3 covers 13 residues. V gave up 4 bases and J gave up 11 bases, with 17 bases separating them. Germline assignment: CDR1 MDHEN and CDR2 SYDVKM. The CDR3 protein is CASSSRTYYRAFF. The CDR3 DNA reads TGTGCCAGCAGTTCGCGGACTTATTATCGGGCTTTCTTT.

The chain recombines TRBV10-3 with TRBJ2-3; 12 positions agree with TRBD2. This CDR3 comprises 15 residues. Germline CDR1 and CDR2: ENHRY and SYGVKD. Trimming at V came to 5 bases and at J to 4 bases, leaving 4 bases not matched to a gene. The DNA for the CDR3 is TGTGCCATCAGTAGACTAGCGGGAGAGGCAGATACGCAGTATTTT. Translation: CAISRLAGEADTQYF.

This rearrangement joins TRBV10-3 to TRBJ1-2, with 10 nucleotides matching TRBD1. Per the germline V gene, CDR1 is ENHRY and CDR2 is SYGVKD. CDR3 length equals 14 residues. V gave up 5 bases and J gave up 2 bases; unmatched junction bases: 2. The CDR3 region has the DNA TGTGCCATCAGTCCGGGACAGGGGAACTATGGCTACACCTTC. It is translated as CAISPGQGNYGYTF.

This clone was found many times. V is TRBV6-5 and J is TRBJ2-7, with 9 positions matching TRBD2. Germline V gene lookup returns CDR1 MNHEY and CDR2 SVGAGI. The CDR3 has 16 amino acids. Trimming cost V 0 bases and J 0 bases; bases outside gene matches: 3. The CDR3 loop is CASSYSSGSSSYEQYF. The DNA for the CDR3 is TGTGCCAGCAGTTACTCTAGCGGGAGTAGCTCCTACGAGCAGTACTTC.

The chain couples TRBV7-8 to TRBJ2-7; 9 bases are shared with TRBD1. The V gene end was trimmed by 5 bases and the J gene end by 3 bases; junction bases not matched to a gene: 8. In germline, CDR1 is SGHVS, CDR2 FQNEAQ. The CDR3 contains 15 residues. CDR3 region: CASSQGTGRLYEQYF. In DNA, the CDR3 is TGTGCCAGCAGCCAAGGGACAGGGAGACTCTACGAGCAGTACTTC.

This rearrangement joins TRBV7-6 to TRBJ2-6; the D is unclear. The V and J ends lost 5 bases and 0 bases respectively, with 8 bases between them. CDR3 length equals 15 residues. Germline CDR1 reads SGHVS; CDR2 reads FNYEAQ. CDR3 sequence: CASSPQSSGANVLTF. CDR3 sequence (DNA): TGTGCCAGCAGCCCACAGAGCTCTGGGGCCAACGTCCTGACTTTC.

This clone was seen just once. Only one base separates this from a far larger clonotype, so it likely reflects a read error. The V and J genes are TRBV30 and TRBJ1-2; D unresolved. This CDR3 is built from 19 residues. Germline V gene sequence: CDR1 GTSNPN, CDR2 SVGIG (reference sequence). The CDR3 is CARSGTMFYGRQRDYGYTF. As DNA, the CDR3 is TGTGCCCGGAGTGGAACAATGTTTTACGGACGCCAAAGGGACTATGGCTACACCTTC.

The V and J genes are TRBV2 and TRBJ1-2; D is undetermined. V lost 6 bases to trimming and J lost 1 base, with 6 bases between them. CDR1 and CDR2 (germline): SNHLY, FYNNEI. This CDR3 region has 12 residues. CDR3 sequence: CASSGINYGYTF. The CDR3 coding sequence is TGTGCCAGCAGCGGGATTAACTATGGCTACACCTTC.

The chain combines TRBV5-4 with TRBJ2-1, with a tentative D call TRBD2 (5 bases). Germline V CDR1 and CDR2: SGHNT, YYREEE (reference sequence). V lost 0 bases, J lost 10 bases, and 11 bases lay in between. The CDR3 consists of 13 residues. The CDR3 DNA follows: TGTGCCAGCAGCTTGGACCTAGCAGGCGAGCAGTTCTTC. This gives the protein CASSLDLAGEQFF.

This rearrangement joins TRBV13 to TRBJ2-7, with TRBD2 as a possible D gene (5 bases). The CDR3 has 13 residues. With 1 base removed from V and 7 bases from J, the gap between germline ends came to 11 bases. The V gene's germline CDR1 is PRHDT and CDR2 FYEKMQ (reference sequence). The CDR3 bases are TGTGCCAGCAGCTTAGAGCCGGCGGGTGAGCAGTACTTC. Translation gives CASSLEPAGEQYF.